The 29 T cell receptor beta chains below all came from one sample that was sequenced in a study of T cell responses to AZD1222 COVID-19 vaccine (dated by TCRdb to the early 2020s). Interpreted using the paper, the time point label stands for: about 28 days (+/-7) after the second vaccine dose. The protocol used for the library was the immunoSEQ multiplex PCR assay. TCRdb took this table from immuneACCESS and kept in-frame rearrangements with V and J called. Such tables lack part of the clones; where checked against another copy, unresolved V genes explain under half of the gap, and the rest is unexplained. The sample yields approximately 130,000 clones; approximately 88% were counted once. 4.5% to 7% of the sample comes from the top ten. The specimen comprised peripheral blood, sampled 28 days after the second AZD1222 dose. The receptors originated from an adult who received the AZD1222 COVID-19 vaccine.

The chain is built from TRBV10-3 and TRBJ1-4, with 8 nucleotides matching TRBD1. V was pared by 4 bases and J by 3 bases, with 4 bases of the junction left unmatched. The germline gives CDR1 ENHRY, CDR2 SYGVKD. The CDR3 runs 15 residues. The CDR3 protein is CAISGGQGANEKLFF. CDR3 bases: TGTGCCATCAGTGGAGGACAGGGCGCTAATGAAAAACTGTTTTTT.

The chain uses TRBV2 and TRBJ1-2; D call uncertain. Per the germline V gene, CDR1 is SNHLY and CDR2 is FYNNEI. The CDR3 sequence is 12 residues long. Trimming shortened V by 3 bases and J by 0 bases, and 2 bases separated the two germline ends. The CDR3 here is CASSDTNYGYTF. The CDR3 nucleotides read TGTGCCAGCAGTGACACTAACTATGGCTACACCTTC.

This clone has only one observation. The genes are TRBV18 and TRBJ2-7; 10 bases align to TRBD2. Germline V gives CDR1 KGHSH, CDR2 LQKENI. The CDR3 is 16 residues long. Losses at the gene ends were 6 bases for V and 4 bases for J; bases not matched to a gene: 12. The CDR3: CASSPSFSAGGYEQYF. CDR3 DNA: TGTGCCAGCTCCCCCTCCTTCTCAGCGGGAGGGTACGAGCAGTACTTC.

V and J are TRBV3-1 (or the pseudogene TRBV3-2) and TRBJ1-6; the D is unclear. Per germline, CDR1 LGHDT and CDR2 YNNKEL (reference sequence). Trimming shortened V by 0 bases and J by 7 bases, and 4 bases separated the two germline ends. The CDR3 runs 13 residues. DNA for the CDR3: TGTGCCAGCAGCCAAGATACCAATTCACCCCTCCACTTT. This gives the protein CASSQDTNSPLHF.

This rearrangement joins TRBV30 to TRBJ2-7; no firm D call. This CDR3 is built from 14 residues. Deletions cut 1 base from V and 0 bases from J, with 10 bases between. CDR1 is GTSNPN, CDR2 SVGIG, per germline (reference sequence). The CDR3 bases are TGTGCCTGGAGTGGCATCTTAAGCTCCTACGAGCAGTACTTC. As protein: CAWSGILSSYEQYF.

This sequence joins TRBV7-9 and TRBJ1-2; no firm D call. Trimming took off 0 bases at V and 8 bases at J, with 10 bases between the two ends. The CDR3 runs 13 residues. Germline CDR1 SEHNR, CDR2 FQNEAQ (reference sequence). CDR3 sequence: CASSLAEGGGYTF. The CDR3 nucleotides are TGTGCCAGCAGCTTAGCGGAAGGTGGGGGCTACACCTTC.

This chain uses TRBV10-1 with TRBJ2-1, with 11 bases that match TRBD2. In germline, CDR1 is WNHNN, CDR2 SYGVQD (reference sequence). There are 17 residues in the CDR3. The trim removed 5 bases at V and 6 bases at J, leaving 12 bases unmatched. DNA of the CDR3: TGCGCCAGCAGTTTTGCCCTCGGACTAGCGGGCGTCAATGAGCAGTTCTTC. This sequence encodes CASSFALGLAGVNEQFF.

The gene calls are TRBV28 and TRBJ1-6, with D tentatively TRBD1 (6 bases). Germline CDR1 MDHEN, CDR2 SYDVKM. V shed 5 bases and J shed 10 bases, with 18 bases lying between them. The CDR3 has 15 amino acids. The CDR3 coding sequence is TGTGCCAGCAGTCAACCCACAGGGTACGTCTCACCCCTCCACTTT. It is translated as CASSQPTGYVSPLHF.

The rearrangement links TRBV19 to TRBJ1-3; D uncertain. Germline lookup yields CDR1 LNHDA and CDR2 SQIVND (reference sequence). The CDR3 spans 18 residues. Trimming cost V 2 bases and J 0 bases, with 17 bases left between them. The CDR3 DNA reads as TGTGCCAGTAGTATACGAGGCGGAGGTCACTTCTCTGGAAACACCATATATTTT. It translates to CASSIRGGGHFSGNTIYF.

The rearrangement links TRBV30 to TRBJ2-6; D call uncertain. The CDR3 is 15 amino acids. Germline V CDR1 and CDR2: GTSNPN, SVGIG (reference sequence). V lost 2 bases and J 1 base, leaving 9 bases between the germline ends. In nucleotides, the CDR3 is TGTGCCTGGAGTCTGAGGTTATCTGGGGCCAACGTCCTGACTTTC. Amino acid sequence: CAWSLRLSGANVLTF.

The chain carries TRBV5-1 and TRBJ1-1, with D possibly being TRBD1 (6 bases). This CDR3 is 15 amino acids long. Per the germline V gene, CDR1 is SGHRS and CDR2 is YFSETQ. Trimming cost V 2 bases and J 6 bases, with 17 bases left between them. The CDR3 protein is CASSFRGTRMAEAFF. CDR3 nucleotides: TGCGCCAGCAGCTTCAGGGGAACGAGAATGGCTGAAGCTTTCTTT. Looking up the rest from reference TRBV5-1 and TRBJ1-1 gives the full variable domain: KAGVTQTPRYLIKTRGQQVTLSCSPISGHRSVSWYQQTPGQGLQFLFEYFSETQRNKGNFPGRFSGRQFSNSRSEMNVSTLELGDSALYLCASSFRGTRMAEAFFGQGTRLTVV.

This clone was seen a handful of times. The gene calls are TRBV7-8 and TRBJ1-1; TRBD1 might be the D (6 bases). Per germline, CDR1 SGHVS and CDR2 FQNEAQ. This CDR3 is 15 amino acids long. Between the trimmed V and J ends, which lost 5 bases and 3 bases, there was a span of 16 bases. The CDR3 DNA is TGTGCCAGCAGCCCAATTGGGGGGGCTTACACTGAAGCTTTCTTT. Protein product: CASSPIGGAYTEAFF.

V and J are TRBV6-6 and TRBJ1-2; 7 nucleotides line up with TRBD1. The CDR3 extends over 13 amino acids. Germline V gene lookup returns CDR1 MNHNY and CDR2 SVGAGI (reference sequence). The J segment lost 7 bases and the V segment lost 5 bases, leaving 7 bases of the junction unmatched. The CDR3, as DNA: TGTGCCAGCAGTCACAACTGGGACAGTGGCTACACCTTC. Translating it yields CASSHNWDSGYTF.

V and J are TRBV11-2 and TRBJ1-1; D uncertain. Trimming removed 5 bases from V and 1 base from J, with 11 bases in between. The length of the CDR3 is 14 residues. CDR1 is SGHAT, CDR2 FQNNGV, per germline. Here the CDR3 reads CASSQNGRNTEAFF. The CDR3 nucleotides read TGTGCCAGCAGCCAAAACGGGAGGAACACTGAAGCTTTCTTT.

The V gene is TRBV28, the J gene TRBJ1-3, with no clear D. Trimming cost V 5 bases and J 0 bases, with 11 bases left between them. This CDR3 region has 15 residues. Germline lookup yields CDR1 MDHEN and CDR2 SYDVKM. In DNA form, the CDR3 reads TGTGCCAGCAGTGCCCCGCAGGACTCTGGAAACACCATATATTTT. Its translation: CASSAPQDSGNTIYF.

This chain joins TRBV29-1 and TRBJ2-7; TRBD1 matches at 9 bases. The germline V gene encodes CDR1 SQVTM and CDR2 ANQGSEA. Unmatched junction bases numbered 7, after V lost 7 bases and J lost 3 bases. This CDR3 spans 13 amino acids. The CDR3 reads CSGGQGEGYEQYF. CDR3 nucleotide sequence: TGCAGCGGGGGACAGGGAGAAGGCTACGAGCAGTACTTC.

V is TRBV4-3 and J is TRBJ1-5; 7 bases fit TRBD1. J gave up 5 bases and V 0 bases, and 4 bases lay outside the gene matches. Germline V gene lookup returns CDR1 LGHNA and CDR2 YSLEER. CDR3 length: 15 amino acids. The DNA for the CDR3 is TGCGCCAGCAGCCAAGATCTTACAGGGGATCAGCCCCAGCATTTT. This codes for CASSQDLTGDQPQHF.

J is TRBJ2-1 and V is TRBV27; weak D call: TRBD2 (7 bases). Germline V gives CDR1 MNHEY, CDR2 SMNVEV (reference sequence). The CDR3 has 17 amino acids. V was shortened by 0 bases and J by 1 base, with 13 bases between the two germline ends. CDR3 DNA: TGTGCCAGCAGTTTATCACGGGGGGCTATTTCCTACAATGAGCAGTTCTTC. It specifies CASSLSRGAISYNEQFF.

CDR3 nucleotides: TGTGCCAGCAGTTACTCGAGCCAGCGGAACACTGAAGCTTTCTTT. Translation gives CASSYSSQRNTEAFF. The V call is TRBV6-5, the J call TRBJ1-1; D uncertain. Looked up from germline, CDR1 is MNHEY and CDR2 is SVGAGI. V was pared by 0 bases and J by 1 base, with 9 bases between. This CDR3 has 15 residues.

CDR3 in amino acids: CASSEQTGGQYF. In nucleotides, the CDR3 is TGTGCCAGTAGTGAGCAAACAGGGGGGCAGTACTTC. V and J are TRBV19 and TRBJ2-7; 8 bases agree with TRBD1. Trimming removed 5 bases from V and 9 bases from J; junction bases left unmatched: 6. From germline, CDR1 is LNHDA and CDR2 SQIVND (reference sequence). The CDR3 sequence is 12 residues long.

This clone has a single count. This chain connects TRBV2 to TRBJ1-2, with TRBD1 matching 9 bases. This CDR3 is 14 amino acids long. J gave up 5 bases and V 4 bases, and 5 bases lay outside the gene matches. CDR1 is SNHLY and CDR2 is FYNNEI in the germline V gene. CDR3 in amino acids: CASSGQGERYGYTF. In nucleotides, the CDR3 is TGTGCCAGCAGTGGACAGGGGGAAAGGTATGGCTACACCTTC. Supplemented by reference TRBV2 and TRBJ1-2, the full variable domain reads EPEVTQTPSHQVTQMGQEVILRCVPISNHLYFYWYRQILGQKVEFLVSFYNNEISEKSEIFDDQFSVERPDGSNFTLKIRSTKLEDSAMYFCASSGQGERYGYTFGSGTRLTVV.

The V and J genes are TRBV2 and TRBJ2-7, with 7 nucleotides matching TRBD1. CDR1 is SNHLY, CDR2 FYNNEI, per germline. V dropped 6 bases and J dropped 3; count of bases not matched to a gene: 2. The CDR3 spans 12 residues. The DNA for the CDR3 is TGTGCCAGCAGCAGGGACAGCTACGAGCAGTACTTC. It codes for CASSRDSYEQYF.

In this sample, this clone turned up a few times. The chain employs TRBV2 and TRBJ2-7; weak D call: TRBD2 (6 bases). The CDR3 runs 14 residues. Trimming removed 6 bases at V and 6 bases at J, with 18 bases between. CDR1 SNHLY and CDR2 FYNNEI come from the germline V gene. The CDR3 region is CASRAMAGMSEQYF. The CDR3 bases are TGTGCCAGCAGAGCCATGGCGGGGATGTCCGAGCAGTACTTC.

This sequence joins TRBV5-1 and TRBJ2-6, with D tentatively TRBD2 (8 bases). V shed 5 bases and J shed 2 bases, with 14 bases lying between them. This CDR3 contains 16 residues. CDR1 and CDR2 from the germline V gene are SGHRS and YFSETQ. The CDR3 is CASSDGRGPGANVLTF. The DNA of the CDR3 is TGCGCCAGCAGTGACGGGAGGGGGCCTGGGGCCAACGTCCTGACTTTC.

The CDR3 reads CASSPPSAYGEQFF. The DNA for the CDR3 is TGTGCCAGCAGCCCGCCCTCAGCGTACGGTGAGCAGTTCTTC. The chain combines TRBV11-2 with TRBJ2-1, with D hard to call. CDR3 length: 14 amino acids. Trimming stripped 5 bases from V and 9 bases from J, with 17 bases between. CDR1 and CDR2 from the germline V gene are SGHAT and FQNNGV. Combining the CDR3 with reference TRBV11-2 and TRBJ2-1 gives the whole variable domain EAGVAQSPRYKIIEKRQSVAFWCNPISGHATLYWYQQILGQGPKLLIQFQNNGVVDDSQLPKDRFSAERLKGVDSTLKIQPAKLEDSAVYLCASSPPSAYGEQFFGPGTRLTVL.

CDR3 nucleotides: TGTGCCAGCAGCCTCCGGGACTATAATTCACCCCTCCACTTT. It codes for CASSLRDYNSPLHF. This chain joins TRBV11-2 and TRBJ1-6, with no clear D. Per germline, CDR1 SGHAT and CDR2 FQNNGV. Trimming pared 5 bases from V and 3 bases from J, leaving 8 bases between. The CDR3 extends over 14 amino acids. Supplemented by reference TRBV11-2 and TRBJ1-6, the full variable domain reads EAGVAQSPRYKIIEKRQSVAFWCNPISGHATLYWYQQILGQGPKLLIQFQNNGVVDDSQLPKDRFSAERLKGVDSTLKIQPAKLEDSAVYLCASSLRDYNSPLHFGNGTRLTVT.

This clone was observed a single time. CDR3 loop: CASSSRGFVQYF. As DNA, the CDR3 is TGTGCCAGCAGCTCACGGGGGTTCGTGCAGTACTTC. The chain couples TRBV7-8 to TRBJ2-7, with D possibly matching TRBD2 (6 bases). The length of the CDR3 is 12 residues. Germline CDR1 SGHVS, CDR2 FQNEAQ. The ends were cut back, 4 bases at V and 9 bases at J, with 13 bases in the middle.

This rearrangement joins TRBV10-2 to TRBJ1-6; D gene unclear. CDR1 WSHSY and CDR2 SAAADI come from the germline V gene. V dropped 0 bases and J dropped 8 bases, with 14 bases sitting between them. The CDR3 contains 16 residues. The CDR3 sequence: CASSESSGGFDSPLHF. Written as DNA, the CDR3 is TGCGCCAGCAGTGAGTCGTCGGGAGGGTTCGATTCACCCCTCCACTTT.

The chain combines TRBV19 with TRBJ1-1, with D possibly matching TRBD1 (5 bases). This CDR3 has 15 amino acids. Trimming took 1 base from V and 3 from J, leaving 12 bases between them. Germline loops: CDR1 LNHDA, CDR2 SQIVND (reference sequence). The CDR3 coding sequence is TGTGCCAGTAGTATAGGGGGCGGAGGGGACACTGAAGCTTTCTTT. Amino acid sequence: CASSIGGGGDTEAFF.